The clone carrying this T cell receptor (beta chain) was counted ten times or more. Its antigen is not known. TCRdb redid the calling of the 5' RACE reads with MiXCR, one entry per CDR3 protein. Among about 240,000 distinct CDR3 sequences listed, roughly 13% were seen once. This sample is drawn from a study of identical twins. CDR1 and CDR2 from the germline V gene are SGHRS and YFSETQ. The CDR3 runs 17 residues. Trimming cost V 3 bases and J 2 bases, with 18 bases left between them. Overall study findings and caveats: In cord blood, abundant beta clonotypes had fewer insertions; memory showed no trend. Among out-of-frame alpha sequences shared by twins, low generation probability occurred in excess.

Only healthy Caucasians were enrolled as donors. The sample was also linked to a second study, of yellow fever vaccine responses in identical twins.

The rearrangement joins TRBV5-1 to TRBJ2-1; D possibly uses TRBD1 or TRBD2 (5 bases each). This TCR was sampled from a young woman in good health. The specimen was memory (CD45RO+) T cells sorted from blood. The CDR3 is CASSYKERGVAYNEQFF. The DNA of the CDR3 is TGCGCCAGCAGCTACAAGGAAAGAGGGGTAGCCTACAATGAGCAGTTCTTC.